This TCR beta chain was identified in a study of blood T cell repertoires in COVID-19. About the study: Samples representing acute and convalescent COVID-19 were sourced from the United States, Italy and Spain. T cells, B-cell-depleted T cells, or PBMCs provided the cDNA or gDNA that served as material.

In the original workflow: Amplification from reference gene primers served as the basis for estimated nucleated cell counts. The protocol was immunoSEQ multiplex PCR, while the TCRdb copy is restricted to in-frame clones and leaves out a portion. That table supplies the V and J calls and clone size; D and trimming were determined from the DNA. The sample includes about 300,000 clones, 86% of them seen just once. Sequenced input: peripheral blood. This clonotype was sampled from a woman between 45 and 60 years old with acute or convalescent COVID-19.

CDR3 nucleotides: TGTGCCAGCAGCTTAGTCGGGTCCGGGACAGACAGCTCACCCCTCCACTTT. Residues: CASSLVGSGTDSSPLHF. The chain links TRBV7-6 to TRBJ1-6; 7 nucleotides agree with TRBD1. CDR1 SGHVS and CDR2 FNYEAQ come from the germline V gene. The junction had 13 bases not matched to a gene; V was cut back by 1 base and J by 10 bases. The CDR3 length is 17 residues.